A single sample gave rise to the 14 T cell receptor beta chains below, sequenced in a study of blood T cells in healthy people across ages. Primed by a sample-barcoded 5' primer and a J-beta primer mix, a second PCR proceeded for about 6 to 11 cycles. TCRdb ran MiXCR on the 5' RACE reads and lists one entry per CDR3 protein. The repertoire consists of 600,000 to 1,000,000 distinct CDR3 sequences, with roughly 25% occurring once and the leading ten covering around 3.6%. The sample also formed part of further work on T cells of mothers and their children.

The specimen was blood. These TCRs come from a boy aged 10-17 years in good health.

This clonotype was counted between two and nine times. The CDR3 spells CASRPQGSYEQYF. DNA for the CDR3: TGCGCCAGCAGGCCTCAGGGCTCCTACGAGCAGTACTTC. The chain is built from TRBV4-1 and TRBJ2-7; a possible D gene is TRBD1 (5 bases). V shed 6 bases and J shed 0 bases, with 9 bases lying between them. Germline CDR1 reads MGHRA; CDR2 reads YSYEKL. The CDR3 contains 13 residues.

The gene calls are TRBV29-1 and TRBJ1-2, with TRBD1 matching over 7 bases. The CDR3 has 12 residues. The germline CDR1 and CDR2 sequences are SQVTM and ANQGSEA. V was pared by 5 bases and J by 9 bases, with 9 bases of the junction left unmatched. The CDR3 nucleotides are TGCAGCGTTCTAGAGACAGGGTTAAGCTACACCTTC. Translation: CSVLETGLSYTF.

The sample holds a few counts of this clonotype. The V and J genes are TRBV5-6 and TRBJ1-3, with D maybe TRBD1 (5 bases). There are 14 residues in the CDR3. V was shortened by 4 bases and J by 3 bases, with 11 bases between the two germline ends. Looked up from germline, CDR1 is SGHDT and CDR2 is YYEEEE. CDR3 sequence: CASSRRQIGNTIYF. In DNA form, the CDR3 reads TGTGCCAGCAGCAGAAGACAGATTGGAAACACCATATATTTT.

The CDR3: CASSLEAGFTDTQYF. Here the CDR3 DNA reads TGCGCCAGCAGCTTGGAGGCAGGTTTCACAGATACGCAGTATTTT. The J gene is TRBJ2-3, the V gene TRBV5-1; D gene uncertain. The V gene's germline CDR1 is SGHRS and CDR2 YFSETQ. Deletions cut 0 bases from V and 2 bases from J, with 10 bases between. This CDR3 is built from 15 residues.

The genes are TRBV11-2 and TRBJ2-7, with D tentatively TRBD1 (6 bases). V lost 7 bases to trimming and J lost 6 bases, with 13 bases between them. The CDR3 runs 12 residues. Germline-derived CDR1 and CDR2 are SGHAT and FQNNGV. The CDR3 nucleotides are TGTGCCAGCAACCCGGGACAAGTCGAGCAGTACTTC. Its protein is CASNPGQVEQYF.

The V gene is TRBV7-2, the J gene TRBJ1-5, with 12 nucleotides matching TRBD1. The CDR3 length is 15 residues. The germline V gene encodes CDR1 SGHTA and CDR2 FQGNSA. V shed 3 bases and J 7 bases; nucleotides not matched to a gene: 4. The CDR3 region is CASSFLGTGGQPQHF. The CDR3 DNA sequence: TGTGCCAGCAGCTTTTTGGGGACAGGGGGCCAGCCCCAGCATTTT.

This clonotype turned up a few times. V usage is TRBV4-3 and J usage is TRBJ2-2; D is undetermined. Germline-derived CDR1 and CDR2 are LGHNA and YSLEER. This CDR3 is built from 14 residues. Trimming removed 5 bases from V and 7 bases from J, with 14 bases in between. CDR3 amino acids: CASSFSKGVGELFF. The CDR3 DNA reads TGCGCCAGCAGCTTTAGTAAGGGCGTCGGGGAGCTGTTTTTT.

The chain uses TRBV13 and TRBJ2-3; unclear D gene. CDR1 PRHDT and CDR2 FYEKMQ come from the germline V gene (reference sequence). V was pared by 3 bases and J by 0 bases, with 13 bases between. The CDR3 is made up of 16 amino acids. The DNA of the CDR3 is TGTGCCAGCAGCTTTCGGTCGGGTCATAGCACAGATACGCAGTATTTT. Translation: CASSFRSGHSTDTQYF. The whole variable domain, remainder taken from reference TRBV13 and TRBJ2-3, is AAGVIQSPRHLIKEKRETATLKCYPIPRHDTVYWYQQGPGQDPQFLISFYEKMQSDKGSIPDRFSAQQFSDYHSELNMSSLELGDSALYFCASSFRSGHSTDTQYFGPGTRLTVL.

This chain links TRBV12-3 or TRBV12-4 with TRBJ1-1, with D unresolved. V shed 6 bases and J shed 4 bases, with 6 bases lying between them. CDR3 size: 11 residues. As DNA, the CDR3 is TGTGCCAGCAGGATAGGCACTGAAGCTTTCTTT. Translated: CASRIGTEAFF.

This clonotype was observed a few times. The chain has TRBV28 and TRBJ2-3, with TRBD1 matching over 12 bases. V lost 7 bases, J lost 4 bases, and 12 bases stayed unmatched. Germline CDR1 MDHEN, CDR2 SYDVKM. This CDR3 has 17 residues. The CDR3 sequence is CASTPLPGQGAADTQYF. CDR3 bases: TGTGCCAGCACACCCTTACCGGGACAGGGGGCGGCAGATACGCAGTATTTT.

The CDR3: CASSVSPGGQETQYF. The CDR3 nucleotides are TGTGCCAGCAGCGTTTCCCCAGGGGGTCAAGAGACCCAGTACTTC. J is TRBJ2-5 and V is TRBV9, with 7 bases that match TRBD1. The CDR3 totals 15 residues. Germline V gene lookup returns CDR1 SGDLS and CDR2 YYNGEE. V dropped 2 bases and J dropped 2; count of bases not matched to a gene: 6.

The chain carries TRBV9 and TRBJ2-7; D is uncertain. With 0 bases removed from V and 0 bases from J, the gap between germline ends came to 7 bases. This CDR3 is 14 amino acids long. The V gene's germline CDR1 is SGDLS and CDR2 YYNGEE. The CDR3 spells CASSVGQYSYEQYF. In DNA form, the CDR3 reads TGTGCCAGCAGCGTAGGTCAGTACTCCTACGAGCAGTACTTC.

The chain couples TRBV6-1 to TRBJ2-5; D gene ambiguous. The CDR3 loop spans 10 amino acids. In germline, CDR1 is MNHNS, CDR2 SASEGT. V was trimmed by 6 bases and J by 8 bases, leaving 7 bases between them. In nucleotides, the CDR3 is TGTGCCAGCAGCGTCGGAACCCAGTACTTC. Protein product: CASSVGTQYF.

This clonotype showed up just a few times. The chain links TRBV7-2 to TRBJ2-5; a weak D match, TRBD2 (5 bases). Germline values: CDR1 SGHTA, CDR2 FQGNSA. There are 13 residues in the CDR3. V was shortened by 3 bases and J by 7 bases, with 12 bases between the two germline ends. In DNA form, the CDR3 reads TGTGCCAGCAGCTTCGGACCAAGCGGGACCCAGTACTTC. Its translation is CASSFGPSGTQYF.